This T cell receptor beta chain appears in the sequencing data of a study of response to subunit inactivated influenza vaccine. The CDR3 is 15 amino acids. Germline CDR1 reads MDHEN; CDR2 reads SYDVKM. V gave up 5 bases and J gave up 2 bases; unmatched junction bases: 6. MiXCR, run by TCRdb on the RT-PCR reads, gives a single entry per CDR3 protein. The table records hundreds of thousands of distinct CDR3 sequences, approximately 11% of them present only once. These sequences were also reported in another study, on T cells expressing NK-cell markers. According to that study: Scientists made TCR beta cDNA using 5'RACE template switching with UMIs. Each of a handful of donors carried dominant NKG2C+ clonotypes accounting for about 1.0-7.0% of CD8+ T cells.

The source is a man aged 50 or older who received an inactivated influenza vaccine. Material: PBMCs from blood, obtained on the day of vaccination. The J gene is TRBJ2-5, the V gene TRBV28; 9 bases match TRBD1. The CDR3 region has the DNA TGTGCCAGCAGTCAGGGACAGGGACCTCAAGAGACCCAGTACTTC. Protein sequence: CASSQGQGPQETQYF.